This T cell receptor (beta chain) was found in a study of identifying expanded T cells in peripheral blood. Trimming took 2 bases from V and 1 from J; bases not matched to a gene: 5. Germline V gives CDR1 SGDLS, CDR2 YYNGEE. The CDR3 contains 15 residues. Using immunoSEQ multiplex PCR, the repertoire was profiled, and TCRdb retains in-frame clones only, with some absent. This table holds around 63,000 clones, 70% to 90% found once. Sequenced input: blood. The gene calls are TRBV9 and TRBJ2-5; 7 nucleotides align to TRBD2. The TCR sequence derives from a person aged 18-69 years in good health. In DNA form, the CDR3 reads TGTGCCAGCAGCGTGGCCTGGGGGGGCCAAGAGACCCAGTACTTC. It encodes CASSVAWGGQETQYF.